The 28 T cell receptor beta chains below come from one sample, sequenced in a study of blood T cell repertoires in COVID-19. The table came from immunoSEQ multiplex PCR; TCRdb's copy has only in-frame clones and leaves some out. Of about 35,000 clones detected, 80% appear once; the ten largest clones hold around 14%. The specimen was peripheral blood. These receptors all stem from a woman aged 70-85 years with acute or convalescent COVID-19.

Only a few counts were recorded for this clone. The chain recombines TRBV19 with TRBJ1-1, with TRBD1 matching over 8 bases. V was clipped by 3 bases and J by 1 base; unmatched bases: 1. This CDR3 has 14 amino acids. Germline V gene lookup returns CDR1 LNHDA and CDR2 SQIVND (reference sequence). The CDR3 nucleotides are TGTGCCAGTAGTATGCAGGGGGCGAACACTGAAGCTTTCTTT. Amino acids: CASSMQGANTEAFF.

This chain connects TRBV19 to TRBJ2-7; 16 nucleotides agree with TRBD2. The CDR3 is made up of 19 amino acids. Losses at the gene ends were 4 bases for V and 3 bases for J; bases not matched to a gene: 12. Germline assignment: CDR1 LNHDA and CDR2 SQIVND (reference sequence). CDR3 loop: CASSTGTSGGAVGYYEQYF. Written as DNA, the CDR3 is TGTGCCAGTAGTACCGGGACTAGCGGGGGGGCTGTTGGATACTACGAGCAGTACTTC.

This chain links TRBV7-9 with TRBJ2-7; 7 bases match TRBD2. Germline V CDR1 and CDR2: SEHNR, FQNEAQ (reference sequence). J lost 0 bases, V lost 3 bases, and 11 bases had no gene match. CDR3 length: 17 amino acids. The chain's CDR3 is CASSLGEGRVLSYEQYF. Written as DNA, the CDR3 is TGTGCCAGCAGCTTGGGCGAAGGGAGGGTCCTCTCCTACGAGCAGTACTTC.

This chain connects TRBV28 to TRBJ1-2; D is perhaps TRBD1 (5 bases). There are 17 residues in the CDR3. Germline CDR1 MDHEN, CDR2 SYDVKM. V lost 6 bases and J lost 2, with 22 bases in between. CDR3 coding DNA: TGTGCCAGCAGACAAGAAGCATGGGGGGAGAACAACTATGGCTACACCTTC. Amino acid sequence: CASRQEAWGENNYGYTF.

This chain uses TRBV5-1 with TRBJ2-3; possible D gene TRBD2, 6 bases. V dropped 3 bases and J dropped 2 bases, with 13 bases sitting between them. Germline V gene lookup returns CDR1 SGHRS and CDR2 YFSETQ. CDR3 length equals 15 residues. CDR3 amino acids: CASSSGTPNTDTQYF. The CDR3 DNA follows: TGCGCCAGCAGCTCCGGGACTCCAAACACAGATACGCAGTATTTT. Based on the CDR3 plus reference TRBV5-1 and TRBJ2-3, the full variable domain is KAGVTQTPRYLIKTRGQQVTLSCSPISGHRSVSWYQQTPGQGLQFLFEYFSETQRNKGNFPGRFSGRQFSNSRSEMNVSTLELGDSALYLCASSSGTPNTDTQYFGPGTRLTVL.

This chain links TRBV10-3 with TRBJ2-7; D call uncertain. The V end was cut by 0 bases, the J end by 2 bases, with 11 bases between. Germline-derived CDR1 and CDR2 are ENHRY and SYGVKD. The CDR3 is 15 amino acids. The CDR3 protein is CAISESGTDPYEQYF. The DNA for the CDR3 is TGTGCCATCAGTGAGTCGGGTACAGACCCCTACGAGCAGTACTTC.

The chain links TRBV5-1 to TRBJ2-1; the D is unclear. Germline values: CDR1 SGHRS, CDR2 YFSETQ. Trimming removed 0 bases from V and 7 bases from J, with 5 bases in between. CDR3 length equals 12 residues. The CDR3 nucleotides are TGCGCCAGCAGCTTGGATCTAAATGAGCAGTTCTTC. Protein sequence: CASSLDLNEQFF.

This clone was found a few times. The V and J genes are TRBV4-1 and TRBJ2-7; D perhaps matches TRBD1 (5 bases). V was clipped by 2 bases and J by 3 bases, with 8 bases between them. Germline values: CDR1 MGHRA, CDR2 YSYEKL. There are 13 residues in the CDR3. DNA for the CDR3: TGCGCCAGCAGCCAAAGACAGTACTACGAGCAGTACTTC. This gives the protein CASSQRQYYEQYF.

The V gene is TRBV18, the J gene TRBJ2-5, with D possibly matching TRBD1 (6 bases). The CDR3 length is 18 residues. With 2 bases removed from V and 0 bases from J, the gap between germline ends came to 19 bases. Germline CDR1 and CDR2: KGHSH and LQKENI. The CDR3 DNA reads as TGTGCCAGCTCACCATCTCCATCGGACAGTCTATACCAAGAGACCCAGTACTTC. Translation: CASSPSPSDSLYQETQYF.

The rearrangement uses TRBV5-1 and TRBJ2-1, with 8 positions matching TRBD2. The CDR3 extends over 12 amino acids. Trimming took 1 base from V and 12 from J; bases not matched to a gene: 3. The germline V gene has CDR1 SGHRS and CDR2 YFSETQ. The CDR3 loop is CASSLFAGGQFF. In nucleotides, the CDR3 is TGCGCCAGCAGCTTGTTCGCGGGGGGGCAGTTCTTC.

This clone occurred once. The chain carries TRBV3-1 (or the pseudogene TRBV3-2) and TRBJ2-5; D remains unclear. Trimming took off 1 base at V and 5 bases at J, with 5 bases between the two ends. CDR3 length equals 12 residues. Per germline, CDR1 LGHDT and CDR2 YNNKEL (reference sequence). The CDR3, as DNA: TGTGCCAGCAGCCAAGGCAGTGAGACCCAGTACTTC. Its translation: CASSQGSETQYF.

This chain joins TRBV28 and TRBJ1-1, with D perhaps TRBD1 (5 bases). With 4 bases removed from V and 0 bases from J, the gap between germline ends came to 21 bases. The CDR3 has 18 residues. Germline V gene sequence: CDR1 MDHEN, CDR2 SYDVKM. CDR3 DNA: TGTGCCAGCAGTTCAATCGGGACGGAGGGTTTCATGAACACTGAAGCTTTCTTT. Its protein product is CASSSIGTEGFMNTEAFF. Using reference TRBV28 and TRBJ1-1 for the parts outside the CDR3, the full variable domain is DVKVTQSSRYLVKRTGEKVFLECVQDMDHENMFWYRQDPGLGLRLIYFSYDVKMKEKGDIPEGYSVSREKKERFSLILESASTNQTSMYLCASSSIGTEGFMNTEAFFGQGTRLTVV.

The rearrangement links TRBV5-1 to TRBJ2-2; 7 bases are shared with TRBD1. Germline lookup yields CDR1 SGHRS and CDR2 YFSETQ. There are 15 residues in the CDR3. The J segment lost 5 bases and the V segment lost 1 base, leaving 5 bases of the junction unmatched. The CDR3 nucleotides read TGCGCCAGCAGCTTGTCGACAGGGATGACCGGGGAGCTGTTTTTT. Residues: CASSLSTGMTGELFF.

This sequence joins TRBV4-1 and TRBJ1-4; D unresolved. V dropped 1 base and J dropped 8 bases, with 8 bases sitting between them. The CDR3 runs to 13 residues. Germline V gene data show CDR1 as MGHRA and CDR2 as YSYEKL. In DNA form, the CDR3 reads TGCGCCAGCAGCCAAGGAGAGGGAGAAAAACTGTTTTTT. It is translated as CASSQGEGEKLFF.

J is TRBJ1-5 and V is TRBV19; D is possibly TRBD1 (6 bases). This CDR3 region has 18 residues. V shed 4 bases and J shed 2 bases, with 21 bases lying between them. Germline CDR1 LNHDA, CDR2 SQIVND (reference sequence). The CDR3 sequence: CASSTFNLRGMGNQPQHF. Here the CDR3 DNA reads TGTGCCAGTAGTACCTTCAACCTCAGGGGAATGGGCAATCAGCCCCAGCATTTT.

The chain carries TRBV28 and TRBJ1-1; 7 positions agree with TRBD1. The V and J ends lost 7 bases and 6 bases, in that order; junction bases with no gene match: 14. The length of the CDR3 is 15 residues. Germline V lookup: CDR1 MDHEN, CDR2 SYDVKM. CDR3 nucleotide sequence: TGTGCCAGCACCGGACCGAGGACAGGCGGGGCTGAAGCTTTCTTT. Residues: CASTGPRTGGAEAFF.

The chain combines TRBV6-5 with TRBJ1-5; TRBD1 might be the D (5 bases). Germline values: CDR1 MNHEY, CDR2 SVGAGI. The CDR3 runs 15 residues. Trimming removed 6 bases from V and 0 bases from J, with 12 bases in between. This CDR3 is CASRTDTGSNQPQHF. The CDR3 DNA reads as TGTGCCAGCAGGACTGATACAGGTAGCAATCAGCCCCAGCATTTT.

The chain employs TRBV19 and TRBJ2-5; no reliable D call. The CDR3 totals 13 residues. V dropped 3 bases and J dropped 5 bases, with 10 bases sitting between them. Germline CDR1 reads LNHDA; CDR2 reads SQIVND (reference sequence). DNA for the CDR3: TGTGCCAGTAGTATGAGCGTTTTGGAGACCCAGTACTTC. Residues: CASSMSVLETQYF.

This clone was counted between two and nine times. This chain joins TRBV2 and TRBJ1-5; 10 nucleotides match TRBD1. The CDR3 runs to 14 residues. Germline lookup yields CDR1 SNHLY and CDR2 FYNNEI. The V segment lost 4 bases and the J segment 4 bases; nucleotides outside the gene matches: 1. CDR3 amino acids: CASSGGQGNQPQHF. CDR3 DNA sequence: TGTGCCAGCAGTGGGGGACAGGGGAATCAGCCCCAGCATTTT.

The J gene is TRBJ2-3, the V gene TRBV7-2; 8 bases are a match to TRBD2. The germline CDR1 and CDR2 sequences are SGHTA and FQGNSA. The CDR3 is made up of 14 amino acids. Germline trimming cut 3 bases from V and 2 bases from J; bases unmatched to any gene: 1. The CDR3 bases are TGTGCCAGCAGCTTCGGGGGGGCCACAGATACGCAGTATTTT. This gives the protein CASSFGGATDTQYF. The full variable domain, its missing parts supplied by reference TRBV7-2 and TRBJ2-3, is GAGVSQSPSNKVTEKGKDVELRCDPISGHTALYWYRQSLGQGLEFLIYFQGNSAPDKSGLPSDRFSAERTGGSVSTLTIQRTQQEDSAVYLCASSFGGATDTQYFGPGTRLTVL.

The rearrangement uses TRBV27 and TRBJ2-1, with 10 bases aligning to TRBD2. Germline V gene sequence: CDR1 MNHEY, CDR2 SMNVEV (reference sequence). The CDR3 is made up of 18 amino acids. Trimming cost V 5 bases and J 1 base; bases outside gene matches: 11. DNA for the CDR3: TGTGCCAGCAGTCCCCCCGAGGGTAGCGGGAGGTCCTACAATGAGCAGTTCTTC. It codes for CASSPPEGSGRSYNEQFF.

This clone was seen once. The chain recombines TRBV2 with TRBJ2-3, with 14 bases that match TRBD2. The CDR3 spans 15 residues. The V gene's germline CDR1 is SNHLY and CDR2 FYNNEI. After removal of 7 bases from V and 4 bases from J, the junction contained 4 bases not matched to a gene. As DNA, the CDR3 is TGTGCCAGCACGGGACTAGCGGGAGCTCCAGATACGCAGTATTTT. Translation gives CASTGLAGAPDTQYF.

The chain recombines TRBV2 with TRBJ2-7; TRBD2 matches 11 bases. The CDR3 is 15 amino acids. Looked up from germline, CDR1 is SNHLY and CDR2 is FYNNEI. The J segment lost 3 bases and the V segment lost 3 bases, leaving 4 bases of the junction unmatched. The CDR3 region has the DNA TGTGCCAGCAGTGACCCTAGCGGGAGGAACTACGAGCAGTACTTC. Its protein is CASSDPSGRNYEQYF.

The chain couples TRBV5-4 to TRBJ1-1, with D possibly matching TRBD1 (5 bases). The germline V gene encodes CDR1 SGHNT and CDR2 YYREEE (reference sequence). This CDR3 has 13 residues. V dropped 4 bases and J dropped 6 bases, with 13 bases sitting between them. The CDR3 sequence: CASSDATAPEAFF. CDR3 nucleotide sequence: TGTGCCAGCAGCGACGCGACAGCCCCTGAAGCTTTCTTT.

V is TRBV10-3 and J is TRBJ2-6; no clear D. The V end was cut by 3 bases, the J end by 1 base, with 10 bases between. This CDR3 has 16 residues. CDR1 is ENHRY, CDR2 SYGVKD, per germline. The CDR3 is CAISDRGESGANVLTF. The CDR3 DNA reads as TGTGCCATCAGTGATAGAGGAGAATCTGGGGCCAACGTCCTGACTTTC.

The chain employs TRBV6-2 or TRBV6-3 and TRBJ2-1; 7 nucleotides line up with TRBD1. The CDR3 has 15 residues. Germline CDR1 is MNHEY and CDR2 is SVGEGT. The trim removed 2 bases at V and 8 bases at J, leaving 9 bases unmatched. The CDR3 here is CASSYLRQGGYEQFF. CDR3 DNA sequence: TGTGCCAGCAGTTACCTGCGACAGGGTGGGTATGAGCAGTTCTTC.

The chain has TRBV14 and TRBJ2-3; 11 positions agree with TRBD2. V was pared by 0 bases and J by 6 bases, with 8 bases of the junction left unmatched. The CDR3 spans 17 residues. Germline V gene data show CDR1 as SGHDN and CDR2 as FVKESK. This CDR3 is CASSQDLAGGARDTQYF. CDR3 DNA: TGTGCCAGCAGCCAAGATTTAGCGGGAGGGGCAAGGGATACGCAGTATTTT.

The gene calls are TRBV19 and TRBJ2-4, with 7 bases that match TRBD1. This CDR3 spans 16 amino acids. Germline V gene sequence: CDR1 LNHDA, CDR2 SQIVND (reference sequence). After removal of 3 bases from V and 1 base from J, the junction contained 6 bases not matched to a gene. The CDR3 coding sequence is TGTGCCAGTAGTATGGTCGACAGGGTGGCCAAAAACATTCAGTACTTC. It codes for CASSMVDRVAKNIQYF.